Below are 11 T cell receptor beta chains sequenced from a single sample in a study of blood T cells in healthy people across ages. Primed by a sample-barcoded 5' primer and a J-beta primer mix, a second PCR proceeded for roughly 6 to 12 cycles. From the 5' RACE reads, TCRdb called clonotypes with MiXCR, one entry per CDR3 protein. The data hold about 680,000 distinct CDR3 sequences, with 45% to 50% observed a single time. The source material was blood. These receptors were taken from an older woman in good health.

The gene calls are TRBV12-3 or TRBV12-4 and TRBJ1-5; 9 positions agree with TRBD1. V lost 6 bases, J lost 6 bases, and 3 bases stayed unmatched. The CDR3 is made up of 13 amino acids. CDR3 loop: CASRTGGSQPQHF. The CDR3 region has the DNA TGTGCCAGCAGGACAGGGGGTAGTCAGCCCCAGCATTTT.

The chain uses TRBV4-3 and TRBJ2-3, with 7 bases aligning to TRBD2. V dropped 6 bases and J dropped 5; count of bases not matched to a gene: 5. Germline values: CDR1 LGHNA, CDR2 YSLEER. The CDR3 length is 13 residues. In nucleotides, the CDR3 is TGCGCCAGCAGTGGCGGGAGAGGAGATACGCAGTATTTT. This sequence encodes CASSGGRGDTQYF.

The V and J genes are TRBV20-1 and TRBJ2-3, with 10 bases lining up with TRBD2. The CDR3 is 16 amino acids. From germline, CDR1 is DFQATT and CDR2 SNEGSKA (reference sequence). V was clipped by 5 bases and J by 5 bases; unmatched bases: 13. CDR3 sequence (DNA): TGCAGTGCTCCTAGTTCTAGCGGGAGTTTCGTAGATACGCAGTATTTT. This gives the protein CSAPSSSGSFVDTQYF.

The chain links TRBV5-1 to TRBJ2-6; D is undetermined. Germline-derived CDR1 and CDR2 are SGHRS and YFSETQ. Trimming took off 2 bases at V and 6 bases at J, with 3 bases between the two ends. The CDR3 contains 12 residues. The CDR3 DNA is TGCGCCAGCAGCTTACAGGCCAACGTCCTGACTTTC. Its protein is CASSLQANVLTF.

V is TRBV15 and J is TRBJ2-5; D is perhaps TRBD2 (6 bases). The germline CDR1 and CDR2 sequences are LNHNV and YYDKDF (reference sequence). CDR3 size: 15 residues. The germline V and J ends were trimmed by 4 bases and 2 bases, with 14 bases remaining between them. The CDR3 protein is CATSTGSGLQETQYF. The CDR3 DNA follows: TGTGCCACCAGCACGGGATCGGGACTGCAAGAGACCCAGTACTTC.

This sequence joins TRBV20-1 and TRBJ2-1; 7 bases line up with TRBD2. This CDR3 comprises 16 residues. Unmatched junction bases numbered 9, after V lost 3 bases and J lost 1 base. The germline V gene has CDR1 DFQATT and CDR2 SNEGSKA (reference sequence). Here the CDR3 reads CSASQGGSVSYNEQFF. CDR3 nucleotides: TGCAGTGCTAGCCAGGGCGGGAGTGTTTCCTACAATGAGCAGTTCTTC.

The genes are TRBV9 and TRBJ2-3; 13 bases fit TRBD2. The CDR3 spans 17 residues. Unmatched junction bases numbered 9, after V lost 4 bases and J lost 4 bases. The germline CDR1 and CDR2 sequences are SGDLS and YYNGEE. The CDR3 reads CASSNRPTSGRPDTQYF. CDR3 nucleotides: TGTGCCAGCAGCAACAGGCCGACTAGCGGGAGGCCAGATACGCAGTATTTT.

The table lists this clonotype with a few counts. The rearrangement links TRBV7-2 to TRBJ1-1; unclear D gene. This CDR3 spans 11 amino acids. Germline assignment: CDR1 SGHTA and CDR2 FQGNSA. The germline V and J ends were trimmed by 4 bases and 9 bases, with 9 bases remaining between them. The DNA for the CDR3 is TGTGCCAGCAGCTCAGGACGTAAAGCTTTCTTT. Translating it yields CASSSGRKAFF. Variable domain in full (rest from reference TRBV7-2 and TRBJ1-1): GAGVSQSPSNKVTEKGKDVELRCDPISGHTALYWYRQSLGQGLEFLIYFQGNSAPDKSGLPSDRFSAERTGGSVSTLTIQRTQQEDSAVYLCASSSGRKAFFGQGTRLTVV.

The table lists this clonotype with a few counts. The chain recombines TRBV29-1 with TRBJ2-3, with D perhaps matching TRBD1 or TRBD2 (5 bases each). Trimming pared 6 bases from V and 3 bases from J, leaving 13 bases between. Germline V gene lookup returns CDR1 SQVTM and CDR2 ANQGSEA. This CDR3 spans 13 amino acids. The CDR3 loop reads CSVPGPYTDTQYF. The CDR3 DNA reads as TGCAGCGTCCCGGGACCCTATACAGATACGCAGTATTTT.

This clonotype was detected only a few times. Here the CDR3 reads CASSLYLAVNQPQHF. Here the CDR3 DNA reads TGTGCCAGCAGTTTATATTTGGCAGTGAATCAGCCCCAGCATTTT. The genes are TRBV27 and TRBJ1-5; D remains ambiguous. This CDR3 spans 15 amino acids. CDR1 and CDR2 from the germline V gene are MNHEY and SMNVEV (reference sequence). Trimming left V 1 base short and J 4 bases short, with 11 bases between.

The rearrangement uses TRBV5-6 and TRBJ2-6; D is unclear. In germline, CDR1 is SGHDT, CDR2 YYEEEE. The length of the CDR3 is 15 residues. Trimming removed 4 bases from V and 0 bases from J, with 8 bases in between. DNA of the CDR3: TGTGCCAGCAGCGCCTACAGCTCTGGGGCCAACGTCCTGACTTTC. This translates into CASSAYSSGANVLTF.